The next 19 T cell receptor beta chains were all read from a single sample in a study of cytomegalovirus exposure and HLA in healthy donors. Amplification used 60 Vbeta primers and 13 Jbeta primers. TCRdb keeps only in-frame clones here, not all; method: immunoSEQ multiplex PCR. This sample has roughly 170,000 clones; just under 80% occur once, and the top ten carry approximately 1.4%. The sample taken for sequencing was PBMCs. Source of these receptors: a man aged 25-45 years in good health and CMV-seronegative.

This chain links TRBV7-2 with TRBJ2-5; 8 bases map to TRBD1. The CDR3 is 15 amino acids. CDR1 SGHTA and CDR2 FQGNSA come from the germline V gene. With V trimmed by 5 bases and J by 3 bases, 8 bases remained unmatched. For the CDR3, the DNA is TGTGCCAGCAGCCCACGGGACAGGTCAAAAGAGACCCAGTACTTC. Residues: CASSPRDRSKETQYF. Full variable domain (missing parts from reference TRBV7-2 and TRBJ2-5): GAGVSQSPSNKVTEKGKDVELRCDPISGHTALYWYRQSLGQGLEFLIYFQGNSAPDKSGLPSDRFSAERTGGSVSTLTIQRTQQEDSAVYLCASSPRDRSKETQYFGPGTRLLVL.

The CDR3: CASNKLAEETQYF. CDR3 in DNA: TGTGCCAGCAACAAACTAGCGGAAGAGACCCAGTACTTC. This rearrangement joins TRBV5-4 to TRBJ2-5, with 8 bases aligning to TRBD2. V was pared by 6 bases and J by 3 bases, with 4 bases of the junction left unmatched. Looked up from germline, CDR1 is SGHNT and CDR2 is YYREEE (reference sequence). The CDR3 runs 13 residues.

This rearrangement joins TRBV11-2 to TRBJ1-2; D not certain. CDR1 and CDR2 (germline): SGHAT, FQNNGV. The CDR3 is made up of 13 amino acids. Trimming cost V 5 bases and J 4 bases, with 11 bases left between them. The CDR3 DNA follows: TGTGCCAGCAGCCCACCGGGATCCTATGGCTACACCTTC. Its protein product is CASSPPGSYGYTF.

CDR3 sequence reads: CASSLQVNSNSPLHF. DNA of the CDR3: TGTGCCAGCAGCTTACAGGTGAACAGTAATTCACCCCTCCACTTT. The chain employs TRBV5-8 and TRBJ1-6, with TRBD1 as a possible D gene (5 bases). Germline V lookup: CDR1 SGHTS, CDR2 YDEGEE. The germline V and J ends were trimmed by 2 bases and 6 bases, with 12 bases remaining between them. The CDR3 runs to 15 residues. The entire variable domain, with the rest obtained from reference TRBV5-8 and TRBJ1-6, is as follows: EAGVTQSPTHLIKTRGQQATLRCSPISGHTSVYWYQQALGLGLQFLLWYDEGEERNRGNFPPRFSGRQFPNYSSELNVNALELEDSALYLCASSLQVNSNSPLHFGNGTRLTVT.

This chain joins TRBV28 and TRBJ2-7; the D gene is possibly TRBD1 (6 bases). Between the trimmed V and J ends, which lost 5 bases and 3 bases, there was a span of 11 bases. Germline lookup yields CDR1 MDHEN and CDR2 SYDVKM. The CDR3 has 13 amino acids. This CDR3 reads CASSPTGYYEQYF. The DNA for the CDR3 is TGTGCCAGCAGTCCCACAGGGTACTACGAGCAGTACTTC. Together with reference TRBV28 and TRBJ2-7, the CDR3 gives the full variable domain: DVKVTQSSRYLVKRTGEKVFLECVQDMDHENMFWYRQDPGLGLRLIYFSYDVKMKEKGDIPEGYSVSREKKERFSLILESASTNQTSMYLCASSPTGYYEQYFGPGTRLTVT.

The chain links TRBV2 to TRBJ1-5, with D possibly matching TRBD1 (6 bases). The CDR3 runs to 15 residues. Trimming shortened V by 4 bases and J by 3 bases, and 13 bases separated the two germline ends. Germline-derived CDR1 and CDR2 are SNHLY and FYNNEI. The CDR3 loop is CASSAQGQSNQPQHF. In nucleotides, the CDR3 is TGTGCCAGCAGTGCCCAAGGACAGTCCAATCAGCCCCAGCATTTT.

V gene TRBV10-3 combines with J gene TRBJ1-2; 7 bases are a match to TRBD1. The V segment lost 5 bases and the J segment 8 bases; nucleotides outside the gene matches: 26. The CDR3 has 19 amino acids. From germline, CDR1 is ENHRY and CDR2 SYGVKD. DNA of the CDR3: TGTGCCATCAGTCCGACAGGGTTTGACAAGCTAATACCCAGGGGGGGCTACACCTTC. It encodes CAISPTGFDKLIPRGGYTF.

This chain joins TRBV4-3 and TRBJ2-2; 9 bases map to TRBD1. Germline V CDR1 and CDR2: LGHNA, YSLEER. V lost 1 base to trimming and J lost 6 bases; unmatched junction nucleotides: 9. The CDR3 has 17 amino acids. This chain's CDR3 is CASSQGTGQGYSGELFF. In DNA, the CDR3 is TGCGCCAGCAGCCAAGGCACGGGACAGGGTTATTCCGGGGAGCTGTTTTTT.

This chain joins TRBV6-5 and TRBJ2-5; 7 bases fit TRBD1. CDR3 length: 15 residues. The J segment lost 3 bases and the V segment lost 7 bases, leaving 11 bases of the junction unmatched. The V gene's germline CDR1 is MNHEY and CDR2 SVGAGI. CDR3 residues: CASTQTGRREETQYF. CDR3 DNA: TGTGCCAGCACCCAGACAGGGCGAAGAGAAGAGACCCAGTACTTC.

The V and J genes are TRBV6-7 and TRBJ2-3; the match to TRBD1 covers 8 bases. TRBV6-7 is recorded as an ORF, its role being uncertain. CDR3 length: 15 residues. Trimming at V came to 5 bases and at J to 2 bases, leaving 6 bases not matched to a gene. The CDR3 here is CASSPGGDSTDTQYF. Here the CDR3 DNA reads TGTGCCAGCAGTCCAGGGGGCGACTCCACAGATACGCAGTATTTT.

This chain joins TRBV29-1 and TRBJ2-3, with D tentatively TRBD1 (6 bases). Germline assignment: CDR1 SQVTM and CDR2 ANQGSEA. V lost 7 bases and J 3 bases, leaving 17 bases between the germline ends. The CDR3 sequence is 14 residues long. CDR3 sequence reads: CSATKQGFTDTQYF. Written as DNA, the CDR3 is TGCAGCGCCACAAAACAGGGATTTACAGATACGCAGTATTTT.

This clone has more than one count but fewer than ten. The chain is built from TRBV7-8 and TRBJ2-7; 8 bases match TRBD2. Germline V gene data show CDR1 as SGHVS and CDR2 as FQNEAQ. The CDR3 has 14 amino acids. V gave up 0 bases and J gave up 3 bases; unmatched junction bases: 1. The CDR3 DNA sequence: TGTGCCAGCAGCTTAGCGGGGACTAGCTACGAGCAGTACTTC. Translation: CASSLAGTSYEQYF.

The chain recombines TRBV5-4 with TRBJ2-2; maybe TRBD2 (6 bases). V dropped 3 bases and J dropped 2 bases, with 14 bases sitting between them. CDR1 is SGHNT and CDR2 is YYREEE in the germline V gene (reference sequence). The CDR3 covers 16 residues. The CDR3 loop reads CASSSTPGLNTGELFF. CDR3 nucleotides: TGTGCCAGCAGCTCCACCCCGGGACTCAACACCGGGGAGCTGTTTTTT.

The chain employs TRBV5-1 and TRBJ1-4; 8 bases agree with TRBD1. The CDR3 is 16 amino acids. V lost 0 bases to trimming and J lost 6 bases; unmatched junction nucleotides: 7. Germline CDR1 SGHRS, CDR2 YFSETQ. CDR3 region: CASSLGQGLSYEKLFF. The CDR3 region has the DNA TGCGCCAGCAGCTTGGGACAGGGGTTGTCGTATGAAAAACTGTTTTTT.

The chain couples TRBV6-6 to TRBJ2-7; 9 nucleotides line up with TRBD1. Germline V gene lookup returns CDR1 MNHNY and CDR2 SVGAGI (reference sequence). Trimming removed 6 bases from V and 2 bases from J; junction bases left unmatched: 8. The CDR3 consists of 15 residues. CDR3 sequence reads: CASSSGDRAPYEQYF. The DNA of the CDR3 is TGTGCCAGCAGCTCCGGGGACAGGGCTCCCTACGAGCAGTACTTC.

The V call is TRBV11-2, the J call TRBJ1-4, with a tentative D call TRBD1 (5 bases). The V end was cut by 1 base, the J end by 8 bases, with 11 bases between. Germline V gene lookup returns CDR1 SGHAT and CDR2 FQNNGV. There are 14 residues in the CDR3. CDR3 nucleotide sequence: TGTGCCAGCAGCTTAGGACGACAGACGGAAAAACTGTTTTTT. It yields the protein CASSLGRQTEKLFF. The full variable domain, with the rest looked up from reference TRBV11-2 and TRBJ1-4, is EAGVAQSPRYKIIEKRQSVAFWCNPISGHATLYWYQQILGQGPKLLIQFQNNGVVDDSQLPKDRFSAERLKGVDSTLKIQPAKLEDSAVYLCASSLGRQTEKLFFGSGTQLSVL.

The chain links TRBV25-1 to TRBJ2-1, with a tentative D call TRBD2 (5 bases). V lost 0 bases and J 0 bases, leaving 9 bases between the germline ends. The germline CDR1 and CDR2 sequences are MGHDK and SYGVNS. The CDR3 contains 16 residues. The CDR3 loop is CASSEYGGPSYNEQFF. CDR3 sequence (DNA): TGTGCCAGCAGTGAATATGGCGGGCCCTCCTACAATGAGCAGTTCTTC.

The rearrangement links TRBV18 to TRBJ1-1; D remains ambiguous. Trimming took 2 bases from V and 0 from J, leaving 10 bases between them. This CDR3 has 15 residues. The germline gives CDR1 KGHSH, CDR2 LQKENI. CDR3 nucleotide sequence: TGTGCCAGCTCACCAAGAGGAGAGATGAACACTGAAGCTTTCTTT. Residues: CASSPRGEMNTEAFF.

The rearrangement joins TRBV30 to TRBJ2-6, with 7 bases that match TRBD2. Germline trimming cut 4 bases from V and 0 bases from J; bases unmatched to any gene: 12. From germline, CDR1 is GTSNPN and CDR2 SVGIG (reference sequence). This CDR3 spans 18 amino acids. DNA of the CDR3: TGTGCCTGGAACCTCGGGGGAGGGATAACCTCTGGGGCCAACGTCCTGACTTTC. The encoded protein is CAWNLGGGITSGANVLTF.